The clone carrying this T cell receptor beta chain was recorded a few times. Antigen specificity is unknown. As it was prepared, the TCRbeta library received unique molecular identifiers. TCRdb called the PCR reads again in MiXCR, with one record for every CDR3 protein. Among more than 400,000 distinct CDR3 sequences, about an eighth were seen once, and the ten largest hold 14%. The data were obtained in a study of T-cell reconstitution after alpha-beta-depleted transplantation in children. Regarding the study as a whole: T-cell numbers and diversity, one year after transplant, stemmed largely from T cells that were newly produced. For some patients, TCRbeta diversity was high at day 60 because of recipient T cells and thymic progenitors that survived. The origin of alpha-beta T cells about two months after transplant was reportedly several hundred expanded graft clones.

Trimming stripped 3 bases from V and 4 bases from J, with 7 bases between. This CDR3 spans 13 amino acids. Germline CDR1 and CDR2: MNHEY and SMNVEV (reference sequence). Sequences were derived from PBMCs, mostly from graft donor cells, sampled 180 days after TCRalphabeta/CD19-depleted stem cell transplant. V usage is TRBV27 and J usage is TRBJ2-1; D remains unclear. This TCR was sampled from a female patient between 2 and 10 years old who had a stem cell transplant for aplastic anemia, so the T cells may come from the graft donor. CDR3 sequence: CASSFGEYNEQFF. CDR3 nucleotides: TGTGCCAGCAGTTTTGGAGAGTACAATGAGCAGTTCTTC.